This note documents a single TCR beta chain sequence. The data were taken from a study of control samples from healthy donors and cancer patients. Profiling relied on immunoSEQ multiplex PCR, and the TCRdb table lists in-frame clones only, not all of them. The sample has 96,000 or so clones; 85% to 95% are singletons. This CDR3 region has 15 residues. Germline CDR1 and CDR2: LGHNA and YSLEER. The V segment lost 0 bases and the J segment 6 bases; nucleotides outside the gene matches: 5. Specimen: blood. The receptor was isolated from a man aged 18 to 35 in good health. V gene TRBV4-3 combines with J gene TRBJ1-5; the match to TRBD1 covers 7 bases. CDR3 residues: CASSQDKGATQPQHF. CDR3 nucleotides: TGCGCCAGCAGCCAAGATAAGGGGGCGACTCAGCCCCAGCATTTT.